The 30 T cell receptor beta chains below were found in one sample sequenced in a study of cytomegalovirus exposure and HLA in healthy donors. Primers: 60 Vbeta forward and 13 Jbeta reverse. Measured with immunoSEQ multiplex PCR; TCRdb has only the in-frame clones, and not every one. The sample lists 90,000 to 140,000 clones, around four fifths occurring once. Material: PBMCs. Receptors originate from a man aged 25 to 40 in good health and CMV-seronegative.

The chain joins TRBV7-9 to TRBJ1-2; a possible D gene is TRBD1 (6 bases). The CDR3 loop spans 15 amino acids. Between the trimmed V and J ends, which lost 4 bases and 4 bases, there was a span of 16 bases. Germline lookup yields CDR1 SEHNR and CDR2 FQNEAQ (reference sequence). CDR3 protein: CASSWSGLGGYGYTF. In DNA, the CDR3 is TGTGCCAGCAGCTGGTCAGGGCTAGGGGGCTATGGCTACACCTTC.

The rearrangement links TRBV5-4 to TRBJ2-1; the match to TRBD1 covers 9 bases. With 2 bases clipped from V and 1 base from J, the junction kept 1 base outside the gene matches. The CDR3 extends over 15 amino acids. In germline, CDR1 is SGHNT, CDR2 YYREEE (reference sequence). The CDR3 sequence is CASSLGQGSYNEQFF. The CDR3 DNA reads TGTGCCAGCAGCTTAGGACAGGGGTCCTACAATGAGCAGTTCTTC.

The chain joins TRBV4-3 to TRBJ2-7, with D maybe TRBD2 (5 bases). Germline V gene lookup returns CDR1 LGHNA and CDR2 YSLEER. V was shortened by 1 base and J by 2 bases, with 12 bases between the two germline ends. The CDR3 consists of 15 residues. CDR3 coding DNA: TGCGCCAGCAGCCAAGGAGCGGACCAAACCTACGAGCAGTACTTC. It translates to CASSQGADQTYEQYF.

The V and J genes are TRBV6-1 and TRBJ1-2, with D unresolved. This CDR3 contains 11 residues. Germline-derived CDR1 and CDR2 are MNHNS and SASEGT. Trimming shortened V by 3 bases and J by 5 bases, and 4 bases separated the two germline ends. DNA for the CDR3: TGTGCCAGCAGTGAGTTATATGGCTACACCTTC. It is translated as CASSELYGYTF.

The chain has TRBV11-3 and TRBJ1-1; weak D call: TRBD1 (5 bases). Germline V gene lookup returns CDR1 SGHNT and CDR2 YENEEA. V was trimmed by 2 bases and J by 1 base, leaving 14 bases between them. The CDR3 consists of 16 residues. As DNA, the CDR3 is TGTGCCAGCAGCTTAAGGGTCTACAGGACGAACACTGAAGCTTTCTTT. It is translated as CASSLRVYRTNTEAFF.

The chain carries TRBV4-1 and TRBJ2-4; TRBD1 aligns across 7 bases. The CDR3 has 16 amino acids. V was clipped by 2 bases and J by 3 bases; unmatched bases: 7. Germline CDR1 is MGHRA and CDR2 is YSYEKL. CDR3 sequence (DNA): TGCGCCAGCAGCCAACCGGGGACAGAGCACAAAAACATTCAGTACTTC. Its translation is CASSQPGTEHKNIQYF.

The genes are TRBV12-1 and TRBJ2-5; the table's D gene call, TRBD2, was not cross checked with the DNA. The end of the DNA aligns better with TRBJ2-7, so the J call may be wrong. TRBV12-1 is given as a pseudogene. The CDR3 has 14 amino acids. The CDR3: CASSFQRERYEQYF. DNA of the CDR3: TGTGCCAGCAGCTTCCAGAGGGAGCGCTACGAGCAGTACTTC.

The chain links TRBV19 to TRBJ1-5; no definite D call. CDR1 LNHDA and CDR2 SQIVND come from the germline V gene (reference sequence). Trimming shortened V by 5 bases and J by 2 bases, and 10 bases separated the two germline ends. The CDR3 loop spans 14 amino acids. CDR3 DNA: TGTGCCAGTAGTCCACGGGTCCGCAATCAGCCCCAGCATTTT. Protein product: CASSPRVRNQPQHF. Using reference TRBV19 and TRBJ1-5 for the parts outside the CDR3, the full variable domain is DGGITQSPKYLFRKEGQNVTLSCEQNLNHDAMYWYRQDPGQGLRLIYYSQIVNDFQKGDIAEGYSVSREKKESFPLTVTSAQKNPTAFYLCASSPRVRNQPQHFGDGTRLSIL.

The chain is built from TRBV5-5 and TRBJ1-5; D may be TRBD1 (6 bases). V was cut by 1 base and J by 3 bases, with 14 bases left in between. Germline V gene data show CDR1 as SGHKS and CDR2 as YYEKEE (reference sequence). CDR3 length equals 16 residues. Written as DNA, the CDR3 is TGTGCCAGCAGCTTGTTGGGGGGGCGGGTCAATCAGCCCCAGCATTTT. Translated, it gives CASSLLGGRVNQPQHF.

DNA of the CDR3: TGTGCCAGCAGTTTAGGTACGGGGTCTGATGGCTACACCTTC. Translated: CASSLGTGSDGYTF. This sequence joins TRBV27 and TRBJ1-2; D is unresolved. Germline CDR1 MNHEY, CDR2 SMNVEV (reference sequence). Trimming took off 2 bases at V and 6 bases at J, with 13 bases between the two ends. This CDR3 spans 14 amino acids.

The chain uses TRBV5-1 and TRBJ1-1; D is ambiguous. The CDR3 has 16 residues. V gave up 1 base and J gave up 3 bases, with 16 bases separating them. The germline CDR1 and CDR2 sequences are SGHRS and YFSETQ. The CDR3 DNA follows: TGCGCCAGCAGCTTGCCGAGACCGACATCAGACACTGAAGCTTTCTTT. It translates to CASSLPRPTSDTEAFF.

The V call is TRBV27, the J call TRBJ1-5; 9 bases are a match to TRBD1. The CDR3 contains 15 residues. After removal of 5 bases from V and 6 bases from J, the junction contained 8 bases not matched to a gene. CDR1 MNHEY and CDR2 SMNVEV come from the germline V gene (reference sequence). The CDR3 sequence: CASSPTTGGPQPQHF. CDR3 DNA: TGTGCCAGCAGTCCAACGACAGGGGGGCCTCAGCCCCAGCATTTT.

The V call is TRBV6-5, the J call TRBJ2-7, with TRBD1 matching 7 bases. The CDR3 extends over 15 amino acids. V gave up 2 bases and J gave up 3 bases; unmatched junction bases: 7. The germline V gene encodes CDR1 MNHEY and CDR2 SVGAGI. CDR3 residues: CASSYLLRGHYEQYF. The DNA for the CDR3 is TGTGCCAGCAGTTACCTTTTGAGGGGGCACTACGAGCAGTACTTC.

V usage is TRBV4-1 and J usage is TRBJ2-2; possibly TRBD2 for D (6 bases). Per the germline V gene, CDR1 is MGHRA and CDR2 is YSYEKL. The CDR3 consists of 15 residues. V lost 1 base and J lost 5, with 11 bases in between. CDR3 protein: CASSQGRGPTGELFF. CDR3 DNA: TGCGCCAGCAGCCAAGGGCGGGGACCGACCGGGGAGCTGTTTTTT.

This clone was found a few times. The genes are TRBV29-1 and TRBJ2-7, with TRBD1 matching over 7 bases. Germline CDR1 reads SQVTM; CDR2 reads ANQGSEA. The CDR3 length is 11 residues. The V gene end was trimmed by 4 bases and the J gene end by 5 bases; junction bases not matched to a gene: 2. For the CDR3, the DNA is TGCAGCGTTGGGACAGGCAACGAGCAGTACTTC. Its translation: CSVGTGNEQYF.

The chain is built from TRBV11-2 and TRBJ1-2, with D perhaps matching TRBD1 (6 bases). This CDR3 has 14 amino acids. With 5 bases removed from V and 3 bases from J, the gap between germline ends came to 13 bases. Germline V gives CDR1 SGHAT, CDR2 FQNNGV. The CDR3 is CASSPRTAYYGYTF. The CDR3 DNA reads TGTGCCAGCAGCCCACGGACAGCTTACTATGGCTACACCTTC.

The chain recombines TRBV15 with TRBJ2-1, with 8 bases fitting TRBD2. Trimming at V came to 3 bases and at J to 5 bases, leaving 12 bases not matched to a gene. Germline lookup yields CDR1 LNHNV and CDR2 YYDKDF (reference sequence). The CDR3 is 17 residues long. This CDR3 is CATSSTSAGAINNEQFF. In nucleotides, the CDR3 is TGTGCCACCAGCAGCACGTCAGCGGGAGCTATCAACAATGAGCAGTTCTTC.

The V call is TRBV7-9, the J call TRBJ1-2; maybe TRBD1 (6 bases). Germline values: CDR1 SEHNR, CDR2 FQNEAQ (reference sequence). Trimming pared 5 bases from V and 7 bases from J, leaving 14 bases between. The CDR3 spans 13 residues. CDR3 nucleotides: TGTGCCAGCAGCAAACAACGGGACACTGGCTACACCTTC. This codes for CASSKQRDTGYTF.

V usage is TRBV6-5 and J usage is TRBJ2-1, with D perhaps matching TRBD2 (6 bases). V was clipped by 2 bases and J by 2 bases, with 13 bases between them. Germline CDR1 is MNHEY and CDR2 is SVGAGI. This CDR3 contains 16 residues. CDR3 DNA: TGTGCCAGCAGTTACCTTACCGGGAGTGCCTACAATGAGCAGTTCTTC. This codes for CASSYLTGSAYNEQFF.

The chain combines TRBV5-1 with TRBJ2-5, with 10 positions matching TRBD2. This CDR3 is 16 amino acids long. V shed 4 bases, J shed 4 bases, and the junction held 10 bases outside the gene matches. CDR1 SGHRS and CDR2 YFSETQ come from the germline V gene. CDR3 nucleotides: TGCGCCAGCAGCCCTGATAGCGGGGGGTACAGAGAGACCCAGTACTTC. It specifies CASSPDSGGYRETQYF.

V and J are TRBV5-6 and TRBJ2-5; D call uncertain. V lost 2 bases to trimming and J lost 4 bases, with 12 bases between them. Germline loops: CDR1 SGHDT, CDR2 YYEEEE. This CDR3 has 14 residues. The CDR3 DNA reads as TGTGCCAGCAGCTTACCCCCCGCCAGAGAGACCCAGTACTTC. Translated: CASSLPPARETQYF.

The J gene is TRBJ2-1, the V gene TRBV4-1; D is unresolved. CDR3 length: 16 residues. Trimming pared 0 bases from V and 0 bases from J, leaving 9 bases between. Germline assignment: CDR1 MGHRA and CDR2 YSYEKL. The CDR3 protein is CASSQDLQNSYNEQFF. The CDR3 DNA reads TGCGCCAGCAGCCAAGATCTGCAGAACTCCTACAATGAGCAGTTCTTC.

V gene TRBV5-1 combines with J gene TRBJ2-7; 14 bases agree with TRBD2. The J segment lost 5 bases and the V segment lost 4 bases, leaving 8 bases of the junction unmatched. The germline gives CDR1 SGHRS, CDR2 YFSETQ. The CDR3 is 16 residues long. This CDR3 is CASSPGTSGSSHEQYF. The CDR3 DNA follows: TGCGCCAGCAGCCCCGGGACTAGCGGGAGTTCCCACGAGCAGTACTTC.

The chain is built from TRBV7-9 and TRBJ1-2; perhaps TRBD1 as D (6 bases). This CDR3 is 13 amino acids long. The V and J ends lost 1 base and 7 bases respectively, with 10 bases between them. The V gene's germline CDR1 is SEHNR and CDR2 FQNEAQ (reference sequence). CDR3 loop: CASSLGQGIGYTF. The CDR3 DNA reads TGTGCCAGCAGCTTAGGTCAGGGGATTGGCTACACCTTC.

The chain carries TRBV20-1 and TRBJ1-4; D uncertain. V was shortened by 5 bases and J by 4 bases, with 5 bases between the two germline ends. The CDR3 extends over 11 amino acids. Germline V CDR1 and CDR2: DFQATT, SNEGSKA (reference sequence). CDR3: CSARRNEKLFF. The DNA for the CDR3 is TGCAGTGCTCGTCGTAATGAAAAACTGTTTTTT.

The CDR3 bases are TGTGCCAGTAGTATTCCCGCGGGAGATGAGCAGTTCTTC. This codes for CASSIPAGDEQFF. This chain links TRBV19 with TRBJ2-1; 7 bases are a match to TRBD2. Germline V lookup: CDR1 LNHDA, CDR2 SQIVND (reference sequence). The CDR3 extends over 13 amino acids. J gave up 8 bases and V 3 bases, and 4 bases lay outside the gene matches.

This chain connects TRBV23-1 to TRBJ2-5, with D maybe TRBD1 (5 bases). TRBV23-1 has ORF status, its function being uncertain. V was cut by 4 bases and J by 10 bases, with 22 bases left in between. The CDR3 consists of 15 residues. The CDR3 sequence is CASSLRAGPSVDQYF. In DNA, the CDR3 is TGCGCCAGCAGTCTTCGGGCAGGGCCGAGTGTGGACCAGTACTTC.

The chain has TRBV14 and TRBJ1-1; 9 nucleotides line up with TRBD1. The V gene's germline CDR1 is SGHDN and CDR2 FVKESK. V gave up 3 bases and J gave up 6 bases; unmatched junction bases: 11. This CDR3 is built from 16 residues. The CDR3 here is CASSHRTGARMPEAFF. The CDR3 DNA is TGTGCCAGCAGCCACCGGACAGGGGCCAGGATGCCTGAAGCTTTCTTT.

The chain couples TRBV7-2 to TRBJ2-1; 14 bases line up with TRBD2. V lost 5 bases, J lost 6 bases, and 6 bases stayed unmatched. Per germline, CDR1 SGHTA and CDR2 FQGNSA. The CDR3 consists of 16 residues. The CDR3 reads CASSQPGLAGGNEQFF. The CDR3 nucleotides are TGTGCCAGCAGCCAGCCCGGACTAGCGGGGGGCAATGAGCAGTTCTTC.

The V call is TRBV10-1, the J call TRBJ2-1, with 8 bases lining up with TRBD2. The ends lost 5 bases at V and 4 bases at J; junction bases unmatched: 7. The germline V gene has CDR1 WNHNN and CDR2 SYGVQD (reference sequence). The CDR3 is made up of 15 amino acids. The chain's CDR3 is CASSSLAGLYNEQFF. The DNA of the CDR3 is TGCGCCAGCAGTTCTTTAGCGGGACTGTACAATGAGCAGTTCTTC.